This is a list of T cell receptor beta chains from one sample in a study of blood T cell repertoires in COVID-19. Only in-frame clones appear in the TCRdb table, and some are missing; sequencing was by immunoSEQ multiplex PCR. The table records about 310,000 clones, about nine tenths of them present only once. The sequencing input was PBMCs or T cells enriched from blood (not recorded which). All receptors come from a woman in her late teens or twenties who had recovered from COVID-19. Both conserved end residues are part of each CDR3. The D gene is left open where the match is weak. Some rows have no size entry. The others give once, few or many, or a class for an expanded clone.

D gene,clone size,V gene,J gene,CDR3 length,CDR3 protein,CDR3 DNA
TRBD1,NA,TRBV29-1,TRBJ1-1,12,CSVSDRGTEAFF,TGCAGCGTTTCCGACAGGGGGACTGAAGCTTTCTTT
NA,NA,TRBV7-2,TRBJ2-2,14,CASSLAPDTGELFF,TGTGCCAGCAGCTTAGCGCCGGACACCGGGGAGCTGTTTTTT
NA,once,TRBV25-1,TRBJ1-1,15,CASSERSLSFQEAFF,TGTGCCAGCAGTGAACGGAGTTTGTCCTTCCAAGAAGCTTTCTTT
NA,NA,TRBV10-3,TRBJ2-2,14,CAISSGINTGELFF,TGTGCCATCAGTTCGGGGATCAACACCGGGGAGCTGTTTTTT
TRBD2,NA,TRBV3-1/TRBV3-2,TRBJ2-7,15,CASSQVASGKYEQYF,TGTGCCAGCAGCCAAGTCGCTAGCGGGAAGTACGAGCAGTACTTC
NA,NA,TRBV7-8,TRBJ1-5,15,CASSLGSGGDQPQHF,TGTGCCAGCAGCTTAGGGTCGGGAGGCGACCAGCCCCAGCATTTT
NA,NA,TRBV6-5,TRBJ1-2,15,CASSYSTGVGLGYTF,TGTGCCAGCAGTTACTCGACGGGAGTTGGATTAGGCTACACCTTC
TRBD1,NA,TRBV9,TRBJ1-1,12,CASSPRQGRAFF,TGTGCCAGCAGCCCTAGACAGGGAAGGGCTTTCTTT
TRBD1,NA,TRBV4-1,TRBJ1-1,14,CASSPTGHNTEAFF,TGCGCCAGCAGCCCGACAGGGCATAACACTGAAGCTTTCTTT
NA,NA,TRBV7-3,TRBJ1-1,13,CASSRDLNTEAFF,TGTGCCAGCAGCAGGGACTTGAACACTGAAGCTTTCTTT
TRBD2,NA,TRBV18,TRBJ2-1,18,CASSTGTSGGTSYNEQFF,TGTGCCAGCTCAACCGGGACTAGCGGGGGGACTTCCTACAATGAGCAGTTCTTC
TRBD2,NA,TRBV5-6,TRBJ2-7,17,CASSSQREALPPYEQYF,TGTGCCAGCAGCTCGCAGCGGGAGGCCCTCCCACCTTACGAGCAGTACTTC
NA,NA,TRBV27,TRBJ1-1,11,CASMLRNEAFF,TGTGCCAGCATGTTGAGAAATGAAGCTTTCTTT
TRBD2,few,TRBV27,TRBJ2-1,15,CASSLSSGGYNEQFF,TGTGCCAGCAGTTTATCGAGCGGGGGTTACAATGAGCAGTTCTTC
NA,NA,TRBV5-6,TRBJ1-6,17,CASSLPQGSSYNSPLHF,TGTGCCAGCAGCTTACCACAGGGTAGCTCCTATAATTCACCCCTCCACTTT
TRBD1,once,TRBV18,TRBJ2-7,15,CASSPGTGGTYEQYF,TGTGCCAGCTCACCCGGGACAGGGGGTACCTACGAGCAGTACTTC
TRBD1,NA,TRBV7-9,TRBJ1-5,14,CASSPNRGYGPQHF,TGTGCCAGCAGCCCTAACAGGGGGTACGGGCCCCAGCATTTT
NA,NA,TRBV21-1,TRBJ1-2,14,CASSKDPYRYGYTF,TGTGCCAGCAGCAAAGATCCCTACCGCTATGGCTACACCTTC
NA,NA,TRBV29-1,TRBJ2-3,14,CSVNGVTSTDTQYF,TGCAGCGTTAACGGGGTAACTAGCACAGATACGCAGTATTTT
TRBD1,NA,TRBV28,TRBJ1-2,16,CASRMGWTGPNYGYTF,TGTGCCAGCAGAATGGGCTGGACAGGTCCTAACTATGGCTACACCTTC
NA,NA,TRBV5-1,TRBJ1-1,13,CASSRDKNTEAFF,TGCGCCAGCAGCCGAGACAAGAACACTGAAGCTTTCTTT
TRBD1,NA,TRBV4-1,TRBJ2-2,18,CASSHMAKGQWNTGELFF,TGCGCCAGCAGCCACATGGCGAAGGGACAGTGGAACACCGGGGAGCTGTTTTTT
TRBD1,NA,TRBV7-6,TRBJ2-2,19,CASRSILETGQHITGELFF,TGTGCCAGCAGATCCATACTAGAAACGGGACAGCACATCACCGGGGAGCTGTTTTTT
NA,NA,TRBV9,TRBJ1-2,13,CASSAQGRSGYTF,TGTGCCAGCAGCGCTCAGGGGCGGAGTGGCTACACCTTC
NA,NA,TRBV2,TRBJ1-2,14,CASSAQQGGEGYTF,TGTGCCAGCAGTGCCCAACAGGGTGGGGAGGGCTACACCTTC
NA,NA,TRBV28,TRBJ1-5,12,CASSFGGSPQHF,TGTGCCAGCAGTTTCGGTGGGAGTCCCCAGCATTTT
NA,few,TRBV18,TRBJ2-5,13,CASSDDGQETQYF,TGTGCCAGCTCCGATGACGGGCAAGAGACCCAGTACTTC
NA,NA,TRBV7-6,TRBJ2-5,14,CASSLYSGQETQYF,TGTGCCAGCAGCTTATACTCGGGCCAAGAGACCCAGTACTTC
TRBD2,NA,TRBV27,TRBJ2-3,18,CASSARGLAGGPSDTQYF,TGTGCCAGCAGTGCCCGGGGACTAGCGGGAGGGCCATCGGATACGCAGTATTTT
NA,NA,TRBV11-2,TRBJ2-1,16,CASSLPPWRDDNEQFF,TGTGCCAGCAGCTTACCCCCTTGGCGGGATGACAATGAGCAGTTCTTC